This entry describes one T cell receptor beta chain. Antigen specificity is unknown. The sample comes from a study of post-analysis software for immune sequencing data. Study in general: Both relapsing-remitting and secondary progressive multiple sclerosis featured among the disease courses, as did progressive-relapsing multiple sclerosis.

Study conclusions and caveats: F measure grouped same-batch samples tightly together. TRBV segments more frequent in patients than in controls numbered five and included TRBV5-6, TRBV5-1 and TRBV20-1. Among multiple sclerosis patients, normalized Chao1 diversity was significantly below that of controls.

Per germline, CDR1 LNHNV and CDR2 YYDKDF (reference sequence). V was pared by 4 bases and J by 6 bases, with 1 base of the junction left unmatched. The CDR3 has 12 amino acids. Prepared TCR beta cDNA libraries contained unique molecular identifiers. T cells, about 0.95 to 11 million of them, yielded hundreds of thousands of cDNA molecules. One entry per CDR3 protein results from TCRdb running MiXCR on the PCR reads. The table records hundreds of thousands of distinct CDR3 sequences, roughly 27% of them present only once. The rearrangement joins TRBV15 to TRBJ2-3; 7 bases are shared with TRBD2. Material for sequencing was blood. The TCR was taken from a girl aged 10-17 years with multiple sclerosis. CDR3 protein: CATSMGGDTQYF. CDR3 bases: TGTGCCACCAGCATGGGGGGGGATACGCAGTATTTT.